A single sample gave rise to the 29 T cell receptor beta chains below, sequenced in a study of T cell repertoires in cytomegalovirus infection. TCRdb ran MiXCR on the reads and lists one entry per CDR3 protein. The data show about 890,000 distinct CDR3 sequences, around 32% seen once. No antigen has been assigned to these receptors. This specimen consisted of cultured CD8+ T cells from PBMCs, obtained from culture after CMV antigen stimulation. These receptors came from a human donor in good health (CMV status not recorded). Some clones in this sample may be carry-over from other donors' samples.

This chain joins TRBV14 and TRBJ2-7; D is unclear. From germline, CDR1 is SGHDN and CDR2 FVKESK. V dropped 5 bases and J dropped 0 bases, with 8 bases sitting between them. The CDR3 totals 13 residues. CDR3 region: CASSTQTSYEQYV. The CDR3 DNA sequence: TGTGCCAGCAGCACCCAAACCTCCTACGAGCAGTACGTC.

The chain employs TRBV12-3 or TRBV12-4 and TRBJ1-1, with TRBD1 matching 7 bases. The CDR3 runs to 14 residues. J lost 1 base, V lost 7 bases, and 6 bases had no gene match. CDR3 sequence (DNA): TGTGCCAGCACGCGACAGGGATGGAACACTGAAGCTTTCTTT. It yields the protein CASTRQGWNTEAFF.

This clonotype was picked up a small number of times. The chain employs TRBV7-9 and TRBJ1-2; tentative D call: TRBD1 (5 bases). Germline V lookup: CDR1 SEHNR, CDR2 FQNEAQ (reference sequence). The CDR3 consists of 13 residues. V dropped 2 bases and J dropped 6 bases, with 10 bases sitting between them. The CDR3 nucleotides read TGTGCCAGCAGCTTATCCCCAGGGAATGGCTACACCTTC. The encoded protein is CASSLSPGNGYTF.

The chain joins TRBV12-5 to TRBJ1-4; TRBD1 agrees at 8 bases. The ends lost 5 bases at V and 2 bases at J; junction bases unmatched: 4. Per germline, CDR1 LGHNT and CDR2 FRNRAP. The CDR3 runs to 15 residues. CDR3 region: CASGPQGATNEKLFF. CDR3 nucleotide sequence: TGTGCTAGTGGTCCCCAGGGGGCCACTAATGAAAAACTGTTTTTT.

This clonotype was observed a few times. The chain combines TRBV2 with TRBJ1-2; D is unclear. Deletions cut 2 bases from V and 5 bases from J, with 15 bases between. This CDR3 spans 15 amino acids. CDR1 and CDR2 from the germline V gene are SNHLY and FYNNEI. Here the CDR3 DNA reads TGTGCCAGCAGTGAAAGGGCAGAGCATCCGTATGGCTACACCTTC. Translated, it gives CASSERAEHPYGYTF. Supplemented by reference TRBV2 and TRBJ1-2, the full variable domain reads EPEVTQTPSHQVTQMGQEVILRCVPISNHLYFYWYRQILGQKVEFLVSFYNNEISEKSEIFDDQFSVERPDGSNFTLKIRSTKLEDSAMYFCASSERAEHPYGYTFGSGTRLTVV.

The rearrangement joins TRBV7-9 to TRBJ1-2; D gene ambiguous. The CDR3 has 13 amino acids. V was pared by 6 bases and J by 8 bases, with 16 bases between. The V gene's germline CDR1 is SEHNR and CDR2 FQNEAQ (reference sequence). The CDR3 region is CASRPLEGRGYTF. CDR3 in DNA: TGTGCCAGCAGACCTCTCGAGGGTCGGGGCTACACCTTC. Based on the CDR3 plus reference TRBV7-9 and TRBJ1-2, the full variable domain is DTGVSQNPRHKITKRGQNVTFRCDPISEHNRLYWYRQTLGQGPEFLTYFQNEAQLEKSRLLSDRFSAERPKGSFSTLEIQRTEQGDSAMYLCASRPLEGRGYTFGSGTRLTVV.

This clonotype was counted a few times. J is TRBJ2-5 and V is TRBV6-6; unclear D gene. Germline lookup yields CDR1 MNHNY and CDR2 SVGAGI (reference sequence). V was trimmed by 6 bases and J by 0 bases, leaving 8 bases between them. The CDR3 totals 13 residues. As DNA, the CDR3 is TGTGCCAGCAGCCCCAAGTACCAAGAGACCCAGTACTTC. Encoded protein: CASSPKYQETQYF.

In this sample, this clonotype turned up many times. The CDR3 nucleotides read TGTGCCAGCAGACTAAGGGAGGGCTCTAACAATGAGCAGTTCTTC. Amino acids: CASRLREGSNNEQFF. The chain uses TRBV7-2 and TRBJ2-1; 7 bases map to TRBD2. There are 15 residues in the CDR3. The junction had 10 bases not matched to a gene; V was cut back by 6 bases and J by 5 bases. CDR1 is SGHTA and CDR2 is FQGNSA in the germline V gene.

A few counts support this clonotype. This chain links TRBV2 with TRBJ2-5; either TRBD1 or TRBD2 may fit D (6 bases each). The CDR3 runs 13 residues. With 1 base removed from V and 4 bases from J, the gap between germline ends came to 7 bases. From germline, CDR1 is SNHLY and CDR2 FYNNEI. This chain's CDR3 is CASSEEGGETQYF. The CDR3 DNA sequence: TGTGCCAGCAGTGAAGAGGGGGGAGAGACCCAGTACTTC. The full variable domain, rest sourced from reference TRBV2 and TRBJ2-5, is EPEVTQTPSHQVTQMGQEVILRCVPISNHLYFYWYRQILGQKVEFLVSFYNNEISEKSEIFDDQFSVERPDGSNFTLKIRSTKLEDSAMYFCASSEEGGETQYFGPGTRLLVL.

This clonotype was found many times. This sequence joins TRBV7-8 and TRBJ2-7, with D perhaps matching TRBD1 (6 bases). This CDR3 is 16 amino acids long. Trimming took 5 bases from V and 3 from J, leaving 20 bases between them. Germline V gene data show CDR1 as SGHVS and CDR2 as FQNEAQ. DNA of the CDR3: TGTGCCAGCAGCCCTGACAGGACCCCTCTAGACTACGAGCAGTACGTC. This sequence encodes CASSPDRTPLDYEQYV.

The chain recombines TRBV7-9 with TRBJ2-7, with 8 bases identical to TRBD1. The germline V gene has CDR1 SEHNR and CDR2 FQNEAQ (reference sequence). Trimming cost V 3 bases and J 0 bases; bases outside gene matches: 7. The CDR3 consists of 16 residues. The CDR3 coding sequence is TGTGCCAGCAGCTTCCACCGACAGGGGTACTCCTACGAGCAGTACGTC. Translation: CASSFHRQGYSYEQYV.

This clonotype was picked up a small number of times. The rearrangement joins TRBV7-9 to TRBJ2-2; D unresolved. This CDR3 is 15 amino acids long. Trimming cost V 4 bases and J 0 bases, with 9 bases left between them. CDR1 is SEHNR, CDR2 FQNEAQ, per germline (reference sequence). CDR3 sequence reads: CASSWETANTGELFF. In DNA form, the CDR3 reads TGTGCCAGCAGCTGGGAAACAGCGAACACCGGGGAGCTGTTTTTT.

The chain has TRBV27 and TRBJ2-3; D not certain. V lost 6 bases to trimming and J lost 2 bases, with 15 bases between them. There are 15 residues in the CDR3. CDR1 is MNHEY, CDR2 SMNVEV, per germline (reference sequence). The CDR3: CASSPVYASTDTQYF. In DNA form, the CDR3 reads TGTGCCAGCAGCCCAGTTTACGCCTCCACAGATACGCAGTATTTT.

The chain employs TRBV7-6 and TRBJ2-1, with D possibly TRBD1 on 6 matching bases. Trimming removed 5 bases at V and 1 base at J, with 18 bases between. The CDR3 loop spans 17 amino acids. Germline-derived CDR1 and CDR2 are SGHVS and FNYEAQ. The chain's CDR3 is CASSPGNRVESYNEQFF. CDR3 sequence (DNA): TGTGCCAGCAGCCCGGGGAACAGGGTTGAGTCCTACAATGAGCAGTTCTTC.

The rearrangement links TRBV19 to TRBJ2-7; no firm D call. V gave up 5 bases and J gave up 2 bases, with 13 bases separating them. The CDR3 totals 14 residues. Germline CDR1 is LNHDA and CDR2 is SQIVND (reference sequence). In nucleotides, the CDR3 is TGTGCCAGTAGTCCGGCCCTGGGCCCCTACGAGCAGTACTTC. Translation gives CASSPALGPYEQYF.

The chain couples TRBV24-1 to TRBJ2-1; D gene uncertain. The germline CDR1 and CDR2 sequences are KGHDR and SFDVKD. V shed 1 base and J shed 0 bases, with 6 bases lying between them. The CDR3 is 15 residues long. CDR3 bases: TGTGCCACCAGTGATTTTACTAACTCCTACAATGAGCAGTTCTTC. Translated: CATSDFTNSYNEQFF.

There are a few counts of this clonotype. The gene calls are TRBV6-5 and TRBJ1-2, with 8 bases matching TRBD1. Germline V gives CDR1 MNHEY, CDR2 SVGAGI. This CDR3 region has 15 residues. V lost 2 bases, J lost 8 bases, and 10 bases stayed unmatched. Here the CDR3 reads CASSYRTGPYQGYTF. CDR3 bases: TGTGCCAGCAGTTACAGGACAGGGCCCTATCAGGGCTACACCTTC.

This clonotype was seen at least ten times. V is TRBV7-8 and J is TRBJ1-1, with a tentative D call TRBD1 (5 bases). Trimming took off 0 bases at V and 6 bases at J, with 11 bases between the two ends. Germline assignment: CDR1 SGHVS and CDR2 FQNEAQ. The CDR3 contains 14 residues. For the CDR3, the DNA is TGTGCCAGCAGCTTAGCGCCAGGGAGCCCTGAAGCTTTCTTT. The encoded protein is CASSLAPGSPEAFF.

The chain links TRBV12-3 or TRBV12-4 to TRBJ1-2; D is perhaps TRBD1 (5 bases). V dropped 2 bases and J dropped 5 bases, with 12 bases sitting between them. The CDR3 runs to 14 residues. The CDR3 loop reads CASSLITAGYGYTF. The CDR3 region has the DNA TGTGCCAGCAGTTTAATAACGGCAGGGTATGGCTACACCTTC.

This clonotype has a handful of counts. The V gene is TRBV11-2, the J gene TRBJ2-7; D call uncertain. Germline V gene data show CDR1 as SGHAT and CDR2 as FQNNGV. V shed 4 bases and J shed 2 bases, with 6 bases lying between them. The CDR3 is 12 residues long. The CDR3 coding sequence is TGTGCCAGCAGCTCCCCGCCCTACGAGCAGTACGTC. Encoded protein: CASSSPPYEQYV.

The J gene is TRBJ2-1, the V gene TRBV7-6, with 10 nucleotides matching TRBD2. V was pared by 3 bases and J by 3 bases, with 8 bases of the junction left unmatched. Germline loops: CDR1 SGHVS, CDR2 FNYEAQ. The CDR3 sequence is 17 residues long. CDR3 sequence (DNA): TGTGCCAGCAGCTTTGTTAGCGGGGGGACCGTCTACAATGAGCAGTTCTTC. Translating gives CASSFVSGGTVYNEQFF.

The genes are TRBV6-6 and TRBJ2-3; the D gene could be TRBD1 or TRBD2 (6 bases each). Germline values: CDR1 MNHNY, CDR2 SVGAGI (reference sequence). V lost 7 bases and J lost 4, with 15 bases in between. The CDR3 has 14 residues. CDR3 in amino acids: CASNQWGAADTQYF. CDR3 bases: TGTGCCAGCAACCAATGGGGGGCGGCAGATACGCAGTATTTT.

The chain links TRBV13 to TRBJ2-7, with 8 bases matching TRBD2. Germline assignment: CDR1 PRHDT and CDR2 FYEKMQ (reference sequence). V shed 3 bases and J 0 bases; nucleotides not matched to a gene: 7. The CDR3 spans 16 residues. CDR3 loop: CASSLGLAGRSYEQYF. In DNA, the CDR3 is TGTGCCAGCAGCTTGGGCCTAGCGGGCCGCTCCTACGAGCAGTACTTC.

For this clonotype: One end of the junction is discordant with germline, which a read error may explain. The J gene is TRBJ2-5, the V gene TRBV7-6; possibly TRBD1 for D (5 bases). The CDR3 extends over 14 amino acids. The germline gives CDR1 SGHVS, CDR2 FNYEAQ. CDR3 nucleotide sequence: TGTGCTAGCAGCTTGCAGGGTAAACAAGAGACCCAGTACTTC. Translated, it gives CASSLQGKQETQYF.

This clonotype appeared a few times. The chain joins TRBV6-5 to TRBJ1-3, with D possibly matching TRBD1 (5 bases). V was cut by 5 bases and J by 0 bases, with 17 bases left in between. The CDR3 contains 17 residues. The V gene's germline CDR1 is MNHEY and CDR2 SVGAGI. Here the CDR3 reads CASSPLATAYSGNTIYF. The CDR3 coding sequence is TGTGCCAGCAGTCCTCTGGCGACAGCCTACTCTGGAAACACCATATATTTT.

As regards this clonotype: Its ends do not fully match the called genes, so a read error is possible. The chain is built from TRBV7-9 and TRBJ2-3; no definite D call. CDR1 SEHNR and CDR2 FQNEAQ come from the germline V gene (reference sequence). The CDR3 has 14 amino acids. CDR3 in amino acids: CASSSLGSTDTLYF. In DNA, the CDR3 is TGTGCCAGCAGCTCGCTGGGTAGCACAGATACGCTGTATTTT.

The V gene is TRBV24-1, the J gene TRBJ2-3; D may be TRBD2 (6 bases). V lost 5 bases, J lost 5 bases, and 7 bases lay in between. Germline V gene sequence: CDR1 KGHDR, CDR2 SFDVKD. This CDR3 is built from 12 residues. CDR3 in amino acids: CATSVGGDTQYF. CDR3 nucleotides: TGTGCCACCAGTGTCGGGGGAGATACGCAGTATTTT.

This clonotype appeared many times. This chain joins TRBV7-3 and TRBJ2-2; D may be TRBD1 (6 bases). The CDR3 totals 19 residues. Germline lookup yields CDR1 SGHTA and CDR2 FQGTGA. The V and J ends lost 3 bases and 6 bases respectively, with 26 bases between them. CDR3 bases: TGTGCCAGCAGCTTTGGTCTGGGCAGGGGATTCGGTTCCCCCGGGGAGCTGTTTTTT. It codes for CASSFGLGRGFGSPGELFF.

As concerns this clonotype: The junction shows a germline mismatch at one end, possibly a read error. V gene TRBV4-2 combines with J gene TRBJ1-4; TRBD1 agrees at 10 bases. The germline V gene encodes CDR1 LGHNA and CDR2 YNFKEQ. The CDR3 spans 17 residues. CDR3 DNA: TGTGCCAGCAGCGTTAGACAGGGGGCCGAGGAGAATGGAAAACTGTTTTTT. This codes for CASSVRQGAEENGKLFF.